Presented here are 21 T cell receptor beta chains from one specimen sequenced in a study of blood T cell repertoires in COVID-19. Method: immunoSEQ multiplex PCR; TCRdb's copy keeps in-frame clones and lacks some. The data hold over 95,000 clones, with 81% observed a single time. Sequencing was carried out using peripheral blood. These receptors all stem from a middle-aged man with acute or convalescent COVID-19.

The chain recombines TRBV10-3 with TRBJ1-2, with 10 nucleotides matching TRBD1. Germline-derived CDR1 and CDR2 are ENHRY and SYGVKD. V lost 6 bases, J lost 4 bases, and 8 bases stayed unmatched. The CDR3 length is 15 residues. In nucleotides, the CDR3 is TGTGCCATCAGCTTTGACAGGGGGCCTAGCTATGGCTACACCTTC. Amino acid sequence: CAISFDRGPSYGYTF.

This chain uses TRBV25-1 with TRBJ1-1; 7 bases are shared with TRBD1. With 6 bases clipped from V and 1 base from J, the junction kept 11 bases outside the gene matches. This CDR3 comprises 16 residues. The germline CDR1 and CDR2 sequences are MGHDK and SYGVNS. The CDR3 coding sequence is TGTGCCAGCAGCGCCGGACAGGCGCGTTCGAACACTGAAGCTTTCTTT. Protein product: CASSAGQARSNTEAFF.

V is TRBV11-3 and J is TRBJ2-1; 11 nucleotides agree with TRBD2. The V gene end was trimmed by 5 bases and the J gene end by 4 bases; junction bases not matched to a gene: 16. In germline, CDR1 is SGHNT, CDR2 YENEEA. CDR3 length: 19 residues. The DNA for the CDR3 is TGTGCCAGCAGCCCGGGGTGGATTAGCGGGGGGGCCGAGTACAATGAGCAGTTCTTC. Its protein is CASSPGWISGGAEYNEQFF.

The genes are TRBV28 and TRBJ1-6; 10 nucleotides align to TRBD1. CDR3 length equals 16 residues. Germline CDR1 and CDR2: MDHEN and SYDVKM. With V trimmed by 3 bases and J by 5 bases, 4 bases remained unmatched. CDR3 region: CASSFVDRGDNSPLHF. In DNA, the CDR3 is TGTGCCAGCAGTTTTGTGGACAGGGGGGATAATTCACCCCTCCACTTT.

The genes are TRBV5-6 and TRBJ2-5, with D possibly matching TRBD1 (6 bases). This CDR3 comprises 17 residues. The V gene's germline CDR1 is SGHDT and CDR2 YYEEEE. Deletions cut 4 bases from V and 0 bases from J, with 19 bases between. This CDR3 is CASSTGSMDSYQETQYF. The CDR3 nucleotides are TGTGCCAGCAGCACAGGGTCTATGGACAGCTACCAAGAGACCCAGTACTTC.

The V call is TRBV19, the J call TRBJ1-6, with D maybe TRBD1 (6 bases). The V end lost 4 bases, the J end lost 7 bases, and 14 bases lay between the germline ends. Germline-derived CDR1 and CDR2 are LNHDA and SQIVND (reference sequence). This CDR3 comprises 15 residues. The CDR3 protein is CASSTDRSPNSPLHF. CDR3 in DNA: TGTGCCAGTAGTACCGACAGGAGCCCCAATTCACCCCTCCACTTT.

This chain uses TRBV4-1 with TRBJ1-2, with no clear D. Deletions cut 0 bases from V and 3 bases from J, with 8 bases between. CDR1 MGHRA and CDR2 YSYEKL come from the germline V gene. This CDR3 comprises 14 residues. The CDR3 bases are TGCGCCAGCAGCCAAGACAGCGCAGACTATGGCTACACCTTC. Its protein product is CASSQDSADYGYTF.

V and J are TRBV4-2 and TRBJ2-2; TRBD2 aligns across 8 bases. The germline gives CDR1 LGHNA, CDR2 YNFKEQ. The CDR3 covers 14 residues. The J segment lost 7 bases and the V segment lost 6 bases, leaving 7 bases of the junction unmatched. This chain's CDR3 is CASSQPGGLGELFF. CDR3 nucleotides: TGTGCCAGCAGTCAACCGGGGGGGCTCGGGGAGCTGTTTTTT.

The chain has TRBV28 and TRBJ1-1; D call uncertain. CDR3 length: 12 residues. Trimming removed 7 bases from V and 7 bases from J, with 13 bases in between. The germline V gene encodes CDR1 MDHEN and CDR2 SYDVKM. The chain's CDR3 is CASKDREGEAFF. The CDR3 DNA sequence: TGTGCCAGCAAAGACCGAGAGGGTGAAGCTTTCTTT. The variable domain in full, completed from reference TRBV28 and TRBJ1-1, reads DVKVTQSSRYLVKRTGEKVFLECVQDMDHENMFWYRQDPGLGLRLIYFSYDVKMKEKGDIPEGYSVSREKKERFSLILESASTNQTSMYLCASKDREGEAFFGQGTRLTVV.

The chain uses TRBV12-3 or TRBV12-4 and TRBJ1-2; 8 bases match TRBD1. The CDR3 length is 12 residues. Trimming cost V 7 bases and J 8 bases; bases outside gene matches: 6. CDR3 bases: TGTGCCAGCACCCGGACAGGGAGCGGCTACACCTTC. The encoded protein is CASTRTGSGYTF.

The CDR3 protein is CASSPDVGAAGLTQYF. DNA for the CDR3: TGTGCCAGCAGTCCCGACGTGGGGGCCGCGGGTTTGACGCAGTATTTT. The chain carries TRBV7-3 and TRBJ2-3; TRBD1 might be the D (6 bases). CDR1 is SGHTA, CDR2 FQGTGA, per germline. This CDR3 is built from 16 residues. V was trimmed by 6 bases and J by 9 bases, leaving 25 bases between them.

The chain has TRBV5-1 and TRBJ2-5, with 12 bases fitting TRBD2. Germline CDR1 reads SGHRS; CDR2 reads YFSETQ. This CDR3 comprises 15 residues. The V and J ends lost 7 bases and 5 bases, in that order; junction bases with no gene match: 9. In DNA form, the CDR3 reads TGCGCCAGCGGCCAACTAGCGGGGGGCCCCGAGACCCAGTACTTC. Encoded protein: CASGQLAGGPETQYF.

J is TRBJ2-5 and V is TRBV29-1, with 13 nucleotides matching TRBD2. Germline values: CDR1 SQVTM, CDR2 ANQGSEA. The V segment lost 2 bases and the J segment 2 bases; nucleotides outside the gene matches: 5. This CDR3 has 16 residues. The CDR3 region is CSVERLAGGNQETQYF. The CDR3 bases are TGCAGCGTTGAAAGACTAGCGGGGGGAAATCAAGAGACCCAGTACTTC.

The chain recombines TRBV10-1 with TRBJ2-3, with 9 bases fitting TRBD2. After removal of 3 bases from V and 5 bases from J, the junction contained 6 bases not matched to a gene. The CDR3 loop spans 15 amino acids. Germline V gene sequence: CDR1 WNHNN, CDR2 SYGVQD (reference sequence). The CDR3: CASSDARGGRDTQYF. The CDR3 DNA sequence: TGCGCCAGCAGTGACGCGCGGGGGGGCCGAGATACGCAGTATTTT.

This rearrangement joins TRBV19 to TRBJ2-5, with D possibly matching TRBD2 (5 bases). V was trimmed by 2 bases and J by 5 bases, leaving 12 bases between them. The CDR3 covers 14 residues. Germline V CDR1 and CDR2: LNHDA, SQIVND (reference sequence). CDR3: CASSISWSGETQYF. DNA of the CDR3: TGTGCCAGTAGTATATCTTGGTCGGGGGAGACCCAGTACTTC.

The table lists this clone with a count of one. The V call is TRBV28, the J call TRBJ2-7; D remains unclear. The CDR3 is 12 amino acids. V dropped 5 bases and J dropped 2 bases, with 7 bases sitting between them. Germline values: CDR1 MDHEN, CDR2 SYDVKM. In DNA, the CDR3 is TGTGCCAGCAGTCCACACCCCTACGAGCAGTACGTC. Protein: CASSPHPYEQYV.

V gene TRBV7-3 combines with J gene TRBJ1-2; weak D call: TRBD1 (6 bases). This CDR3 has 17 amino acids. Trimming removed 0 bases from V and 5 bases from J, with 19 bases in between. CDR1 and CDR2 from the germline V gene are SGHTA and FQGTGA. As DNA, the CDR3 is TGTGCCAGCAGCTTAACACCCCTAAGCAGGGGTGGTTATGGCTACACCTTC. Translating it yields CASSLTPLSRGGYGYTF.

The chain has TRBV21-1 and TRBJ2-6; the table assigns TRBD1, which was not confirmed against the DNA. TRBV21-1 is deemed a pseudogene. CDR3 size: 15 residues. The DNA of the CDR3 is TGTGCCAGCAGCTGGACAGGCTCTGGGGCCAACGTCCTGACTTTC. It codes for CASSWTGSGANVLTF.

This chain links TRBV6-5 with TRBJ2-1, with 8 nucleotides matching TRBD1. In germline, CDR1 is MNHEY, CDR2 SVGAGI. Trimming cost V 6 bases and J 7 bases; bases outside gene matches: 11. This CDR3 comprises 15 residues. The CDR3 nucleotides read TGTGCCAGCAGCTTACCGGGACAGGCCAAGAATGAGCAGTTCTTC. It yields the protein CASSLPGQAKNEQFF.

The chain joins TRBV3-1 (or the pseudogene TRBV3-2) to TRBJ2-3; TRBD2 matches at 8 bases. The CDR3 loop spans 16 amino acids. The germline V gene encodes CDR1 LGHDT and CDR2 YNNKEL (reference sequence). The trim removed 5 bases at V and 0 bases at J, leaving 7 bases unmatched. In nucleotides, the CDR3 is TGTGCCAGCAGCGCGCGACTAGCGACTAGCACAGATACGCAGTATTTT. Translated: CASSARLATSTDTQYF.

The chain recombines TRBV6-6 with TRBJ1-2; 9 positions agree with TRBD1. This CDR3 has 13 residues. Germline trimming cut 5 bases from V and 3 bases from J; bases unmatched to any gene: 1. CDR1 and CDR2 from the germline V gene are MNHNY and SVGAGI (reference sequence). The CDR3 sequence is CASSRQGDYGYTF. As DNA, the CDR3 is TGTGCCAGCAGTCGACAGGGGGACTATGGCTACACCTTC.